These 12 T cell receptor beta chains were sequenced from one sample in a study of blood T cell repertoires in COVID-19. TCRdb keeps only in-frame clones here, not all; method: immunoSEQ multiplex PCR. The sample lists approximately 150,000 clones, 81% occurring once. The material sequenced was PBMCs or T cells enriched from blood (not recorded which). These receptors all stem from a woman in her forties with acute COVID-19.

The V gene is TRBV5-6, the J gene TRBJ2-7; TRBD2 is a possible D gene (6 bases). The V gene lost 7 bases and the J gene lost 1 base, with 12 bases spanning the gap. Germline V gene sequence: CDR1 SGHDT, CDR2 YYEEEE. The CDR3 covers 13 residues. The CDR3 nucleotides are TGTGCCAGCGGCCTAGCGACGTCCTACGAGCAGTACTTC. Protein sequence: CASGLATSYEQYF.

This chain links TRBV7-3 with TRBJ1-3; D gene unclear. Deletions cut 4 bases from V and 5 bases from J, with 15 bases between. There are 15 residues in the CDR3. The germline CDR1 and CDR2 sequences are SGHTA and FQGTGA. The CDR3 DNA reads as TGTGCCAGCAGCTCCCCGGGTGGAGAACGAAACACCATATATTTT. The encoded protein is CASSSPGGERNTIYF.

V gene TRBV6-1 combines with J gene TRBJ1-4; the D is unclear. This CDR3 contains 13 residues. The germline V gene encodes CDR1 MNHNS and CDR2 SASEGT. The V end lost 0 bases, the J end lost 11 bases, and 10 bases lay between the germline ends. CDR3 residues: CASSEARDRKLFF. CDR3 nucleotide sequence: TGTGCCAGCAGTGAAGCGAGGGATCGGAAACTGTTTTTT.

J is TRBJ2-2 and V is TRBV11-3; the match to TRBD2 covers 13 bases. This CDR3 contains 19 residues. Trimming at V came to 5 bases and at J to 1 base, leaving 10 bases not matched to a gene. Germline lookup yields CDR1 SGHNT and CDR2 YENEEA. For the CDR3, the DNA is TGTGCCAGCAGCCCACGGGGGACTAGCGGGATTAGGAACACCGGGGAGCTGTTTTTT. Translated: CASSPRGTSGIRNTGELFF.

J is TRBJ1-1 and V is TRBV6-5, with D possibly being TRBD1 (5 bases). Germline CDR1 MNHEY, CDR2 SVGAGI. Trimming took 8 bases from V and 4 from J, leaving 11 bases between them. The CDR3 has 12 residues. CDR3 sequence reads: CASVYRSTEAFF. DNA of the CDR3: TGTGCCAGCGTGTACAGGAGCACTGAAGCTTTCTTT.

The V call is TRBV12-3 or TRBV12-4, the J call TRBJ1-4, with unresolved D. V gave up 5 bases and J gave up 7 bases, with 11 bases separating them. The CDR3 consists of 13 residues. The CDR3 DNA follows: TGTGCCAGCAGTCCCTTTTCGAGTGAAAAACTGTTTTTT. Its translation: CASSPFSSEKLFF.

This chain uses TRBV4-1 with TRBJ1-1, with a weak D call TRBD1 (6 bases). V dropped 3 bases and J dropped 1 base, with 21 bases sitting between them. Per germline, CDR1 MGHRA and CDR2 YSYEKL. The CDR3 runs 18 residues. This CDR3 is CASSHHVELVQGNTEAFF. Written as DNA, the CDR3 is TGCGCCAGCAGCCATCATGTAGAATTAGTACAGGGGAACACTGAAGCTTTCTTT.

The chain combines TRBV19 with TRBJ1-1; perhaps TRBD1 as D (5 bases). CDR1 is LNHDA and CDR2 is SQIVND in the germline V gene (reference sequence). The V gene lost 2 bases and the J gene lost 6 bases, with 10 bases spanning the gap. The CDR3 spans 13 residues. CDR3 DNA sequence: TGTGCCAGTAGTATACCCGGGGGAGCTGAAGCTTTCTTT. Translating gives CASSIPGGAEAFF.

The chain combines TRBV9 with TRBJ2-3; D ambiguous. The germline V gene encodes CDR1 SGDLS and CDR2 YYNGEE. The CDR3 has 12 amino acids. The V and J ends lost 3 bases and 4 bases respectively, with 6 bases between them. This chain's CDR3 is CASSGESDTQYF. The CDR3 coding sequence is TGTGCCAGCAGCGGAGAGTCAGATACGCAGTATTTT.

The gene calls are TRBV7-3 and TRBJ2-1, with D possibly matching TRBD1 (6 bases). Per the germline V gene, CDR1 is SGHTA and CDR2 is FQGTGA. Deletions cut 5 bases from V and 9 bases from J, with 14 bases between. This CDR3 spans 13 amino acids. This CDR3 is CASSHRDTSEQFF. CDR3 DNA sequence: TGTGCCAGCAGCCACCGGGACACCTCTGAGCAGTTCTTC.

This clone was seen only once. The chain combines TRBV5-1 with TRBJ2-1; weak D call: TRBD2 (6 bases). V gave up 0 bases and J gave up 1 base, with 11 bases separating them. CDR1 is SGHRS, CDR2 YFSETQ, per germline. The CDR3 runs 16 residues. CDR3 in DNA: TGCGCCAGCAGCTTGGTACGGGGGAGGTCCTACAATGAGCAGTTCTTC. Amino acid sequence: CASSLVRGRSYNEQFF.

The V and J genes are TRBV11-3 and TRBJ2-5; 7 nucleotides agree with TRBD1. Germline lookup yields CDR1 SGHNT and CDR2 YENEEA. This CDR3 comprises 15 residues. The V segment lost 4 bases and the J segment 5 bases; nucleotides outside the gene matches: 10. Written as DNA, the CDR3 is TGTGCCAGCAGCTCAAGACAGGGTGGGGAGGAGACCCAGTACTTC. It specifies CASSSRQGGEETQYF.